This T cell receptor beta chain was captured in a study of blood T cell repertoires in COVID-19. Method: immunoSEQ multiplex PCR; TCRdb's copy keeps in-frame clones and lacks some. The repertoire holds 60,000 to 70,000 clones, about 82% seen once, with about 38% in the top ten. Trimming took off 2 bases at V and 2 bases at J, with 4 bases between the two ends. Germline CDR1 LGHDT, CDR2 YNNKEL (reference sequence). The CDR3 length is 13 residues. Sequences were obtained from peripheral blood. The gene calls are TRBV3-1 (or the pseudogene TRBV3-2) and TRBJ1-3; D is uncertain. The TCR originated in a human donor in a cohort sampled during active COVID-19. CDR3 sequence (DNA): TGTGCCAGCAGCCAATATGCTGGAAACACCATATATTTT. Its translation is CASSQYAGNTIYF.